This entry lists 27 T cell receptor beta chains sequenced from one sample in a study of beta chain features in type 1 diabetes. The study's findings and limits: A moderate, significant TCRB CDR3 shortening appeared in type 1 diabetes across four CD4+ subsets.

Investigators reverse transcribed all isolated RNA, so they sequenced expressed TCRB transcripts. Sequencing used immunoSEQ multiplex PCR; TCRdb keeps in-frame clones, though not all of them. The repertoire holds 600,000 to 700,000 clones, approximately 13% seen once, with around 0.12% in the top ten. These receptors are not linked to any known antigen. The material sequenced was naive CD4+ T cells from blood. These TCRs come from a man aged 30 to 39 with type 1 diabetes.

There are a few counts of this clone. The rearrangement uses TRBV14 and TRBJ1-2; weak D call: TRBD1 (6 bases). Per the germline V gene, CDR1 is SGHDN and CDR2 is FVKESK. V was shortened by 0 bases and J by 5 bases, with 10 bases between the two germline ends. CDR3 length: 14 amino acids. CDR3 region: CASSQDGTLYGYTF. CDR3 sequence (DNA): TGTGCCAGCAGCCAAGACGGGACACTGTATGGCTACACCTTC.

The chain combines TRBV27 with TRBJ2-6; maybe TRBD1 (6 bases). The CDR3 loop spans 18 amino acids. Per germline, CDR1 MNHEY and CDR2 SMNVEV (reference sequence). Trimming pared 3 bases from V and 0 bases from J, leaving 15 bases between. The CDR3 DNA sequence: TGTGCCAGCAGTTTCCGTGAAGGGGGTCTCTCTGGGGCCAACGTCCTGACTTTC. Residues: CASSFREGGLSGANVLTF.

The V call is TRBV13, the J call TRBJ2-2; 7 bases are a match to TRBD1. Germline CDR1 reads PRHDT; CDR2 reads FYEKMQ (reference sequence). The J segment lost 4 bases and the V segment lost 7 bases, leaving 9 bases of the junction unmatched. The CDR3 is 15 residues long. CDR3 sequence reads: CASKSVGQATGELFF. CDR3 nucleotide sequence: TGTGCCAGCAAGTCCGTCGGACAGGCCACCGGGGAGCTGTTTTTT.

This chain links TRBV2 with TRBJ1-6; maybe TRBD1 (5 bases). The germline CDR1 and CDR2 sequences are SNHLY and FYNNEI. The CDR3 has 13 amino acids. V gave up 6 bases and J gave up 10 bases, with 13 bases separating them. For the CDR3, the DNA is TGTGCCAGCAGCGCTTTCAGGGACTCACCCCTCCACTTT. Protein sequence: CASSAFRDSPLHF.

This clone was found a few times. An end of the junction differs from the germline gene, which may be a read error. This chain joins TRBV19 and TRBJ1-5; D remains ambiguous. The CDR3 extends over 13 amino acids. In germline, CDR1 is LNHDA, CDR2 SQIVND (reference sequence). CDR3 DNA sequence: TGTGCCAGTATCGGCGGCCCTGCTCAGGCCCAGCATTTT. It is translated as CASIGGPAQAQHF.

The chain is built from TRBV6-1 and TRBJ2-4; D not resolved. The CDR3 loop spans 14 amino acids. V shed 3 bases and J shed 0 bases, with 6 bases lying between them. CDR1 is MNHNS and CDR2 is SASEGT in the germline V gene. CDR3 amino acids: CASSEEPAKNIQYF. DNA for the CDR3: TGTGCCAGCAGTGAGGAACCAGCCAAAAACATTCAGTACTTC.

CDR3 nucleotides: TGTGCCACCAGCAACGTCAATGAGCAGTTCTTC. This sequence encodes CATSNVNEQFF. The chain uses TRBV15 and TRBJ2-1; D remains ambiguous. V was clipped by 4 bases and J by 6 bases, with 4 bases between them. CDR3 length: 11 residues. The germline V gene encodes CDR1 LNHNV and CDR2 YYDKDF (reference sequence). Full variable domain (outside the CDR3, taken from reference TRBV15 and TRBJ2-1): DAMVIQNPRYQVTQFGKPVTLSCSQTLNHNVMYWYQQKSSQAPKLLFHYYDKDFNNEADTPDNFQSRRPNTSFCFLDIRSPGLGDTAMYLCATSNVNEQFFGPGTRLTVL.

This clone was counted only a few times. The chain has TRBV5-4 and TRBJ1-2; D is possibly TRBD1 (6 bases). This CDR3 region has 13 residues. Germline values: CDR1 SGHNT, CDR2 YYREEE (reference sequence). V was shortened by 0 bases and J by 6 bases, with 9 bases between the two germline ends. The CDR3 DNA sequence: TGTGCCAGCAGCTTGGACAGGGCCCATGGCTACACCTTC. Protein product: CASSLDRAHGYTF.

This chain links TRBV4-3 with TRBJ1-3; a weak D match, TRBD1 (5 bases). Germline loops: CDR1 LGHNA, CDR2 YSLEER. CDR3 length: 16 amino acids. Trimming took off 0 bases at V and 4 bases at J, with 13 bases between the two ends. The CDR3 DNA reads TGCGCCAGCAGCCAAGATATTAAGGGGCTCGGAAACACCATATATTTT. Encoded protein: CASSQDIKGLGNTIYF.

V is TRBV18 and J is TRBJ2-7; D is uncertain. Per the germline V gene, CDR1 is KGHSH and CDR2 is LQKENI. The CDR3 is 16 residues long. V shed 2 bases and J shed 7 bases, with 21 bases lying between them. The CDR3 region is CASSPLVDPQPQEQYF. The CDR3 DNA reads TGTGCCAGCTCACCATTGGTGGACCCTCAGCCCCAAGAGCAGTACTTC.

In its sample, this clone was seen a few times. The V and J genes are TRBV6-1 and TRBJ2-4; perhaps TRBD2 as D (5 bases). In germline, CDR1 is MNHNS, CDR2 SASEGT. Deletions cut 5 bases from V and 13 bases from J, with 18 bases between. The CDR3 is 13 residues long. The CDR3 sequence: CASSSEGPPTQYF. CDR3 nucleotide sequence: TGTGCCAGCAGTTCAGAGGGTCCCCCAACCCAGTACTTC.

V is TRBV13 and J is TRBJ2-3, with 10 bases aligning to TRBD2. Germline CDR1 is PRHDT and CDR2 is FYEKMQ (reference sequence). The CDR3 loop spans 14 amino acids. V was pared by 6 bases and J by 6 bases, with 6 bases of the junction left unmatched. Here the CDR3 DNA reads TGTGCCAGCAGTGGCAGCGGGGGGGCGGATACGCAGTATTTT. Translation: CASSGSGGADTQYF.

The rearrangement joins TRBV27 to TRBJ1-1; no clear D gene. The CDR3 extends over 13 amino acids. Germline CDR1 MNHEY, CDR2 SMNVEV (reference sequence). Trimming took off 5 bases at V and 1 base at J, with 8 bases between the two ends. The CDR3 DNA is TGTGCCAGCAGTGGGGAAGGGAACACTGAAGCTTTCTTT. It codes for CASSGEGNTEAFF.

This clone was seen only a few times. Other DNA variants within this sample encode the same CDR3. The gene calls are TRBV6-5 and TRBJ1-6; D ambiguous. CDR1 is MNHEY, CDR2 SVGAGI, per germline. There are 12 residues in the CDR3. V was trimmed by 2 bases and J by 6 bases, leaving 2 bases between them. This CDR3 reads CASSYPNSPLHF. As DNA, the CDR3 is TGTGCCAGCAGTTACCCTAATTCACCCCTCCACTTT.

This chain links TRBV30 with TRBJ1-6, with D hard to call. The germline V gene has CDR1 GTSNPN and CDR2 SVGIG (reference sequence). V was shortened by 2 bases and J by 7 bases, with 9 bases between the two germline ends. The CDR3 runs 13 residues. The CDR3 DNA reads TGTGCCTGGAGTAAAAGGATAAATTCACCCCTCCACTTT. Translated: CAWSKRINSPLHF.

The chain links TRBV9 to TRBJ2-7; D is undetermined. This CDR3 has 13 amino acids. Trimming took 2 bases from V and 5 from J, leaving 11 bases between them. Germline V CDR1 and CDR2: SGDLS, YYNGEE. The CDR3: CASSVTSMNEQYF. The CDR3 region has the DNA TGTGCCAGCAGCGTGACGTCGATGAACGAGCAGTACTTC.

The chain is built from TRBV7-2 and TRBJ2-5; 7 bases line up with TRBD2. CDR1 and CDR2 from the germline V gene are SGHTA and FQGNSA. The CDR3 is made up of 15 amino acids. Unmatched junction bases numbered 14, after V lost 6 bases and J lost 7 bases. The DNA of the CDR3 is TGTGCCAGCAGTATTACCGGGACTACCGACGGGACCCAGTACTTC. Translated, it gives CASSITGTTDGTQYF.

This chain connects TRBV10-3 to TRBJ2-1; no reliable D call. This CDR3 is 14 amino acids long. Germline V gene lookup returns CDR1 ENHRY and CDR2 SYGVKD. V lost 0 bases to trimming and J lost 9 bases, with 12 bases between them. The CDR3: CAISESNSNSEQFF. CDR3 bases: TGTGCCATCAGTGAGTCGAATAGTAATAGTGAGCAGTTCTTC.

This clone was seen more than once but under ten times. This chain connects TRBV29-1 to TRBJ2-2; 10 bases are shared with TRBD2. V trimming: 4 bases; J trimming: 4 bases; junction bases outside the gene matches: 6. The CDR3 spans 15 residues. Germline values: CDR1 SQVTM, CDR2 ANQGSEA. For the CDR3, the DNA is TGCAGCGTTGGGGGTAGCGGGGGGCTCACCGGGGAGCTGTTTTTT. Its protein product is CSVGGSGGLTGELFF.

This rearrangement joins TRBV30 to TRBJ2-5; D is unclear. Germline CDR1 GTSNPN, CDR2 SVGIG (reference sequence). The CDR3 is 15 residues long. The V and J ends lost 0 bases and 1 base respectively, with 12 bases between them. CDR3 sequence (DNA): TGTGCCTGGAGTGTAGGGAACTCGCTCCAAGAGACCCAGTACTTC. This encodes CAWSVGNSLQETQYF. The full variable domain, completed using reference TRBV30 and TRBJ2-5, is SQTIHQWPATLVQPVGSPLSLECTVEGTSNPNLYWYRQAAGRGLQLLFYSVGIGQISSEVPQNLSASRPQDRQFILSSKKLLLSDSGFYLCAWSVGNSLQETQYFGPGTRLLVL.

Only a few counts were recorded for this clone. This chain uses TRBV5-1 with TRBJ2-5; 9 positions agree with TRBD1. V was pared by 5 bases and J by 3 bases, with 8 bases of the junction left unmatched. The length of the CDR3 is 15 residues. Germline V lookup: CDR1 SGHRS, CDR2 YFSETQ. The CDR3 reads CASRWGQGQKETQYF. The CDR3 DNA reads TGCGCCAGCAGATGGGGACAGGGCCAAAAAGAGACCCAGTACTTC.

CDR3 sequence reads: CASSTARNQPQHF. In DNA form, the CDR3 reads TGTGCCAGTAGTACGGCCCGAAATCAGCCCCAGCATTTT. This chain links TRBV19 with TRBJ1-5; no definite D call. CDR1 is LNHDA and CDR2 is SQIVND in the germline V gene (reference sequence). CDR3 length: 13 amino acids. Trimming pared 4 bases from V and 4 bases from J, leaving 8 bases between.

This clone was seen a few times. The chain employs TRBV5-1 and TRBJ2-1; 7 bases fit TRBD1. The CDR3 contains 13 residues. The junction had 6 bases not matched to a gene; V was cut back by 5 bases and J by 7 bases. Germline CDR1 is SGHRS and CDR2 is YFSETQ. For the CDR3, the DNA is TGCGCCAGCAGTCCGACACAGGGGAATGAGCAGTTCTTC. Amino acids: CASSPTQGNEQFF.

The chain has TRBV19 and TRBJ2-7; 9 nucleotides agree with TRBD1. The V and J ends lost 3 bases and 4 bases, in that order; junction bases with no gene match: 7. The germline V gene encodes CDR1 LNHDA and CDR2 SQIVND (reference sequence). The CDR3 totals 15 residues. The CDR3 DNA reads as TGTGCCAGTAGTATCCCGGGACAGGGATCTTACGAGCAGTACTTC. As protein: CASSIPGQGSYEQYF.

This rearrangement joins TRBV2 to TRBJ1-2; D may be TRBD1 (5 bases). Looked up from germline, CDR1 is SNHLY and CDR2 is FYNNEI. This CDR3 region has 14 residues. V was pared by 2 bases and J by 6 bases, with 13 bases between. As DNA, the CDR3 is TGTGCCAGCAGTGAATACAGGACGGAGAATGGCTACACCTTC. Translating gives CASSEYRTENGYTF. The full variable domain, its missing parts supplied by reference TRBV2 and TRBJ1-2, is EPEVTQTPSHQVTQMGQEVILRCVPISNHLYFYWYRQILGQKVEFLVSFYNNEISEKSEIFDDQFSVERPDGSNFTLKIRSTKLEDSAMYFCASSEYRTENGYTFGSGTRLTVV.

This clone was seen only a few times. The chain is built from TRBV7-9 and TRBJ2-1, with D possibly matching TRBD2 (6 bases). V dropped 1 base and J dropped 8 bases, with 18 bases sitting between them. The CDR3 covers 16 residues. From germline, CDR1 is SEHNR and CDR2 FQNEAQ (reference sequence). This chain's CDR3 is CASSLVSGTPIYEQFF. CDR3 in DNA: TGTGCCAGCAGCTTAGTGAGTGGGACTCCTATTTATGAGCAGTTCTTC.

This chain uses TRBV19 with TRBJ2-6; D is uncertain. V was trimmed by 7 bases and J by 0 bases, leaving 10 bases between them. In germline, CDR1 is LNHDA, CDR2 SQIVND (reference sequence). The length of the CDR3 is 15 residues. CDR3 protein: CASKGDYSGANVLTF. CDR3 sequence (DNA): TGTGCCAGTAAGGGTGATTACTCTGGGGCCAACGTCCTGACTTTC. Complete variable domain (other parts from reference TRBV19 and TRBJ2-6): DGGITQSPKYLFRKEGQNVTLSCEQNLNHDAMYWYRQDPGQGLRLIYYSQIVNDFQKGDIAEGYSVSREKKESFPLTVTSAQKNPTAFYLCASKGDYSGANVLTFGAGSRLTVL.